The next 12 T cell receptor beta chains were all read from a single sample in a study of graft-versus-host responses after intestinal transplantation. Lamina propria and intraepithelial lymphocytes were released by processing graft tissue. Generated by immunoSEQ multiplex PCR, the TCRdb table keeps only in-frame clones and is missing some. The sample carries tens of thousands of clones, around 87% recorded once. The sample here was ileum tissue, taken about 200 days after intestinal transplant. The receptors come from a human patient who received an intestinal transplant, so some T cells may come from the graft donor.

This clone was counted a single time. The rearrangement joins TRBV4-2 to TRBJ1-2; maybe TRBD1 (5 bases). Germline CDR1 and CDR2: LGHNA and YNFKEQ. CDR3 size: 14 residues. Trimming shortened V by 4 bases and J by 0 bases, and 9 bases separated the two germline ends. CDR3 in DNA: TGTGCCAGCAGCCCCGGGGGAACTAACTATGGCTACACCTTC. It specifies CASSPGGTNYGYTF.

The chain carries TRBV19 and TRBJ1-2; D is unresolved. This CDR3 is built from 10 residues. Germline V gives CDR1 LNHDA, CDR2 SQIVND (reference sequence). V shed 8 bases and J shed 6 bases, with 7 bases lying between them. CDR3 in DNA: TGTGCCAGTTTCGGCGATGGCTACACCTTC. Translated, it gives CASFGDGYTF.

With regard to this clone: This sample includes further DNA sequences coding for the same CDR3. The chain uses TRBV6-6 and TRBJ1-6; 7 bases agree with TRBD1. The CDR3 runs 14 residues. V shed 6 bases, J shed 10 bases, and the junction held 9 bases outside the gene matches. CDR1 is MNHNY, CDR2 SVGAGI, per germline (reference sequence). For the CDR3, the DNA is TGTGCCAGCAGGACACAGGGGCAGTTATCACCCCTCCACTTT. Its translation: CASRTQGQLSPLHF.

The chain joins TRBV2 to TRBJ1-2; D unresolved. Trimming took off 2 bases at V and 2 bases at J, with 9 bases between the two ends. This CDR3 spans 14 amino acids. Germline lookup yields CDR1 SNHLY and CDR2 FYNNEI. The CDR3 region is CASSETKWNYGYTF. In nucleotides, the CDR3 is TGTGCCAGCAGTGAAACCAAGTGGAACTATGGCTACACCTTC.

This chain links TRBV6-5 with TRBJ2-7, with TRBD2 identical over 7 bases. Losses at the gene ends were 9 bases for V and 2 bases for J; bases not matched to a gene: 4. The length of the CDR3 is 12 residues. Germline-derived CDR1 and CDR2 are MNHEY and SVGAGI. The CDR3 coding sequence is TGTGCCAGTGGGGGGGAGACCTACGAGCAGTACTTC. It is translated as CASGGETYEQYF.

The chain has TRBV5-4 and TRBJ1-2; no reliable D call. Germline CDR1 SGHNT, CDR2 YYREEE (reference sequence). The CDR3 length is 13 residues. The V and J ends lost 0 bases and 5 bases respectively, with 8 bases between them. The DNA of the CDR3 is TGTGCCAGCAGCTTGGAGCCAGCTTATGGCTACACCTTC. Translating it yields CASSLEPAYGYTF.

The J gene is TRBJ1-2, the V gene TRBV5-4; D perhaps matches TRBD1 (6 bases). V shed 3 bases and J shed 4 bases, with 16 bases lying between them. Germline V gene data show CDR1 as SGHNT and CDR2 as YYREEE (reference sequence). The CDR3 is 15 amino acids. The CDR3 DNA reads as TGTGCCAGCAGCTCGGGGGACACTTTCGGCTATGGCTACACCTTC. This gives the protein CASSSGDTFGYGYTF.

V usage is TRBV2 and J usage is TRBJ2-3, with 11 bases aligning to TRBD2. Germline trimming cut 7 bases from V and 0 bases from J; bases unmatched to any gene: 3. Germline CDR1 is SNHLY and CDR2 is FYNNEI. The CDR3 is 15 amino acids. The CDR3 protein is CASNRLAGSTDTQYF. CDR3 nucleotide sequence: TGTGCCAGCAATAGACTAGCGGGAAGCACAGATACGCAGTATTTT.

The CDR3 is CASSLAGTGELFF. As DNA, the CDR3 is TGTGCCAGCAGTCTAGCGGGAACCGGGGAGCTGTTTTTT. V gene TRBV27 combines with J gene TRBJ2-2; 9 nucleotides agree with TRBD2. The CDR3 has 13 amino acids. V shed 5 bases and J 5 bases; nucleotides not matched to a gene: 0. Germline CDR1 and CDR2: MNHEY and SMNVEV (reference sequence).

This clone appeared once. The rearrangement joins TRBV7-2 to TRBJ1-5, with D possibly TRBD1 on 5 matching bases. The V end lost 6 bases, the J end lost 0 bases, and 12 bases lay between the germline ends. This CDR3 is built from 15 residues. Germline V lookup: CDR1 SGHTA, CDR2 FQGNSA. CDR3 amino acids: CASRRTPYSNQPQHF. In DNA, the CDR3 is TGTGCCAGCAGACGGACACCTTATAGCAATCAGCCCCAGCATTTT.

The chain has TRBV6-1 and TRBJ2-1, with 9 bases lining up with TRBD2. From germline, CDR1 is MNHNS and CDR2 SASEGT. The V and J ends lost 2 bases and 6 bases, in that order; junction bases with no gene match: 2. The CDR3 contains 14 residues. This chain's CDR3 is CASSERLAANEQFF. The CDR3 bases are TGTGCCAGCAGTGAAAGACTAGCGGCCAATGAGCAGTTCTTC.

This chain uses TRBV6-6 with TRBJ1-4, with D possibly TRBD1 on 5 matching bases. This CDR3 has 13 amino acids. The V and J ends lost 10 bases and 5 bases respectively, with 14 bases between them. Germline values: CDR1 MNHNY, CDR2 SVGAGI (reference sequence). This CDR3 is CATHGTVNEKLFF. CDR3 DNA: TGTGCCACCCATGGGACCGTAAATGAAAAACTGTTTTTT.